This TCR beta chain originates from a study of shared clonotypes between healthy human individuals. General study findings and limits: Tissues were not sampled, only blood, and their repertoires likely differ.

Comments on this clone: As yet, its antigen is unknown.

The donors, all of them Caucasian adults, lived in Nashville, Tennessee. The ends were cut back, 6 bases at V and 3 bases at J, with 12 bases in the middle. This CDR3 is built from 14 residues. In germline, CDR1 is MNHNY, CDR2 SVGAGI (reference sequence). The quantity of DNA used in unsorted PBMC replicate PCRs was approximately 300 ng, corresponding to tens of thousands of T cell genomes. The assay was immunoSEQ multiplex PCR, and TCRdb's table has in-frame clones only and misses some. The table includes roughly 490,000 clones, roughly 85% detected once. The chain employs TRBV6-6 and TRBJ2-4; the D gene is possibly TRBD2 (5 bases). Sequencing was done on a sample of PBMCs. The sequence was collected from a woman in her thirties or forties in good health. Some clones in this sample may be carry-over from other donors' samples. DNA for the CDR3: TGTGCCAGCAGCTATGAGGGTAGCAAAAACATTCAGTACTTC. Amino acid sequence: CASSYEGSKNIQYF.